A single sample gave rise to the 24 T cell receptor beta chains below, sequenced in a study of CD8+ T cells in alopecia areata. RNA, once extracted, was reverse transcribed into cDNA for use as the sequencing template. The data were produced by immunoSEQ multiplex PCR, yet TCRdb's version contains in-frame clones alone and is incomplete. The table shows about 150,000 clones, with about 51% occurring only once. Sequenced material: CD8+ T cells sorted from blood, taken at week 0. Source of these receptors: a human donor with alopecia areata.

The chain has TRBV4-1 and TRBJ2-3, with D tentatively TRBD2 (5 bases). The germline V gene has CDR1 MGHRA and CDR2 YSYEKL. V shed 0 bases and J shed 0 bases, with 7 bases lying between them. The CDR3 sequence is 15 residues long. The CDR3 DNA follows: TGCGCCAGCAGCCAAGAGGGAGCCAGCACAGATACGCAGTATTTT. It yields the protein CASSQEGASTDTQYF.

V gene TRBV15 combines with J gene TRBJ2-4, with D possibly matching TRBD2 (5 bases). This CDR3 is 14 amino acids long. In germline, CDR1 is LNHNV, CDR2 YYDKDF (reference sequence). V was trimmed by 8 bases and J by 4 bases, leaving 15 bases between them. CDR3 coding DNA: TGTGCCACCTCGGCCCCGGGGAGAAAAAACATTCAGTACTTC. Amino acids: CATSAPGRKNIQYF.

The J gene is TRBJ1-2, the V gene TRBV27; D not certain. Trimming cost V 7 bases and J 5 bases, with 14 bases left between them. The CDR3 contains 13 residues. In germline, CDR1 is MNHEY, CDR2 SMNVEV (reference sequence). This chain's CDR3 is CASKPAGRYGYTF. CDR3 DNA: TGTGCCAGCAAGCCCGCTGGCCGGTATGGCTACACCTTC.

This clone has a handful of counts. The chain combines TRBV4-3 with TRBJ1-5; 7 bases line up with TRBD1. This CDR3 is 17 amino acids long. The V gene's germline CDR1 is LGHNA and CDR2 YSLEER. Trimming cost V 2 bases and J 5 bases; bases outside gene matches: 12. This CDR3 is CASSQTVGTARHQPQHF. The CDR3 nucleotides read TGCGCCAGCAGCCAAACTGTCGGGACAGCGCGGCATCAGCCCCAGCATTTT.

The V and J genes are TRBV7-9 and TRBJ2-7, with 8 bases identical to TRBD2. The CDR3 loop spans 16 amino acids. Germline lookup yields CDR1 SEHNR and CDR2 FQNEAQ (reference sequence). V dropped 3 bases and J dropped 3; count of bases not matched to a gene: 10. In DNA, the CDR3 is TGTGCCAGCAGCTTTCTTAACGGGGGGGCAGGCTACGAGCAGTACTTC. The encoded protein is CASSFLNGGAGYEQYF.

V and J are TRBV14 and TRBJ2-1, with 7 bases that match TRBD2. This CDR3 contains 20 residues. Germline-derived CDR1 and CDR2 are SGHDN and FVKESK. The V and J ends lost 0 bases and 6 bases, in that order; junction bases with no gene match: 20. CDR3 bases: TGTGCCAGCAGCCAAGATCAAGGGACGGATGCCAACCCGGGGGGCAATGAGCAGTTCTTC. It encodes CASSQDQGTDANPGGNEQFF.

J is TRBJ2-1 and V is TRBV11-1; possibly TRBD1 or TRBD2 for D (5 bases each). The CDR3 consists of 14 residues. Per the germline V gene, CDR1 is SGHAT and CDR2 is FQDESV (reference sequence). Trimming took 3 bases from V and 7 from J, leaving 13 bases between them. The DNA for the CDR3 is TGTGCCAGCAGCTTTGCCGGGGCAGGGAATGAGCAGTTCTTC. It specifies CASSFAGAGNEQFF.

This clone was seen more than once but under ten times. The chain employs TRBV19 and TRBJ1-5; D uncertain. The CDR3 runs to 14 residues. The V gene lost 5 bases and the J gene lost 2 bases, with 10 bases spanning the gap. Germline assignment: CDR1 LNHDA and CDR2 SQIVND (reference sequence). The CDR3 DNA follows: TGTGCCAGTAGTTTTAGGGCAGGCAATCAGCCCCAGCATTTT. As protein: CASSFRAGNQPQHF.

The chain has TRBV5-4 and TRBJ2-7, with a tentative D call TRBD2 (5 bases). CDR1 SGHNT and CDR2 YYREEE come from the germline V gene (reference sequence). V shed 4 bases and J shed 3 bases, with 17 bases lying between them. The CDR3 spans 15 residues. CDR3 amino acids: CASSHRTGEFYEQYF. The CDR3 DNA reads TGTGCCAGCAGCCATCGGACTGGGGAGTTCTACGAGCAGTACTTC.

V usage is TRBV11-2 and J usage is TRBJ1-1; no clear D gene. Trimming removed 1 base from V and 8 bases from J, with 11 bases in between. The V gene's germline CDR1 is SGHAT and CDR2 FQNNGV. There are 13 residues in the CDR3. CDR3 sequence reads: CASSLGLAAEAFF. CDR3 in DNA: TGTGCCAGCAGCTTAGGGTTGGCAGCCGAAGCTTTCTTT. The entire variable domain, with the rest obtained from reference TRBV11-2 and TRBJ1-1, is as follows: EAGVAQSPRYKIIEKRQSVAFWCNPISGHATLYWYQQILGQGPKLLIQFQNNGVVDDSQLPKDRFSAERLKGVDSTLKIQPAKLEDSAVYLCASSLGLAAEAFFGQGTRLTVV.

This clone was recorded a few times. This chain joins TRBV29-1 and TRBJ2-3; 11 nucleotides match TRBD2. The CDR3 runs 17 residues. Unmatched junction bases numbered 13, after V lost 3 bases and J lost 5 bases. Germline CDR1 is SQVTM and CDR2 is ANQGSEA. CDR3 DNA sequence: TGCAGCGTTGAGGGTCTGACTAGCGGGGAAGGTGTAGATACGCAGTATTTT. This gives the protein CSVEGLTSGEGVDTQYF.

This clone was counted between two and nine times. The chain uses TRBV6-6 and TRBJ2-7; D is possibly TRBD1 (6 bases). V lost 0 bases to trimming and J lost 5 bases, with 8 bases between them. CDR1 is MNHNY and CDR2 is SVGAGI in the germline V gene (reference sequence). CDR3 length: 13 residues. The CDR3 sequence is CASSYSTGNEQYF. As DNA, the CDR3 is TGTGCCAGCAGTTACTCAACAGGGAACGAGCAGTACTTC.

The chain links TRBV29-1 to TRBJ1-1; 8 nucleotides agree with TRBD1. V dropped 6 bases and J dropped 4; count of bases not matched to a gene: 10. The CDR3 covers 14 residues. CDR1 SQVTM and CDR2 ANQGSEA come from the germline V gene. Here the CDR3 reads CSVTPGGWVTEAFF. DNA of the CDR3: TGCAGCGTAACGCCAGGGGGCTGGGTCACTGAAGCTTTCTTT.

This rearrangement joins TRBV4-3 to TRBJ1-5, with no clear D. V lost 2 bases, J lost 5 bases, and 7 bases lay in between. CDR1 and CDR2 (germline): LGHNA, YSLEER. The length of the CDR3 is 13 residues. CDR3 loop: CASSQFRDQPQHF. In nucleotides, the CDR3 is TGCGCCAGCAGCCAATTTCGGGATCAGCCCCAGCATTTT.

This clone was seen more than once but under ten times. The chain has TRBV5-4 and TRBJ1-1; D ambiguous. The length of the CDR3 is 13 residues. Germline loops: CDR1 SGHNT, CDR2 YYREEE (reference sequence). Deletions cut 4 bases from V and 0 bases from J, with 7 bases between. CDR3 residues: CASSPSLNTEAFF. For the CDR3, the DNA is TGTGCCAGCAGCCCCTCGTTGAACACTGAAGCTTTCTTT.

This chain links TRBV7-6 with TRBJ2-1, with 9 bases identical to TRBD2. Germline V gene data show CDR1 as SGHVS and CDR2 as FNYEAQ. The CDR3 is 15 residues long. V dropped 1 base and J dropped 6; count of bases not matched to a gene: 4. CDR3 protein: CASSLGAGGGNEQFF. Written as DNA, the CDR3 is TGTGCCAGCAGCTTAGGAGCGGGGGGCGGCAATGAGCAGTTCTTC.

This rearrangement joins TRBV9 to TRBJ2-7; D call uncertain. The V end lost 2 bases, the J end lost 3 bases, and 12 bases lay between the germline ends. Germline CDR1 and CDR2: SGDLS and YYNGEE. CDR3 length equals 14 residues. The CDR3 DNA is TGTGCCAGCAGCGTCCTCCCAGAAGACTACGAGCAGTACTTC. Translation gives CASSVLPEDYEQYF.

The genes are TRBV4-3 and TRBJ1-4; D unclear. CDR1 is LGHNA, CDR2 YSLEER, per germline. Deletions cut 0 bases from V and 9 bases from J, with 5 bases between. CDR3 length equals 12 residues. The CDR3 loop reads CASSQDGQKLFF. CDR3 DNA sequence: TGCGCCAGCAGCCAAGATGGGCAAAAACTGTTTTTT.

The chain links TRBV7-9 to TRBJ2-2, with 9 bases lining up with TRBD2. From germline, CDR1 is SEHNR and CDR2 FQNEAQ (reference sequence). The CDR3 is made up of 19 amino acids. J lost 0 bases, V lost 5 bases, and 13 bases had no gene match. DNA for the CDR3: TGTGCCAGCAGCCCCCCTCTCGCGGGCGGGGGGGCGAACACCGGGGAGCTGTTTTTT. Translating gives CASSPPLAGGGANTGELFF.

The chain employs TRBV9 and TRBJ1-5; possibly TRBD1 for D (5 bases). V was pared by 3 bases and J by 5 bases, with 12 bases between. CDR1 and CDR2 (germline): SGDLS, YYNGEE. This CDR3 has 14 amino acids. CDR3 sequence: CASSGDGGYQPQHF. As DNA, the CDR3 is TGTGCCAGCAGCGGGGACGGCGGTTATCAGCCCCAGCATTTT.

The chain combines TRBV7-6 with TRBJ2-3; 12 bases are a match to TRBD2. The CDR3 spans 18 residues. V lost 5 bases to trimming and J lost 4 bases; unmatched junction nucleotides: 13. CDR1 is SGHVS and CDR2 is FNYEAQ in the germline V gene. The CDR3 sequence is CASSPTSASGGAPDTQYF. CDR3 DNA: TGTGCCAGCAGCCCCACTTCGGCTAGCGGGGGGGCCCCAGATACGCAGTATTTT.

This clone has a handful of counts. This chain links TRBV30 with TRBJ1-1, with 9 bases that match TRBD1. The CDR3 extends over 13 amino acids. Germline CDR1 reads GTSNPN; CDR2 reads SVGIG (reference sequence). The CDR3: CAAWGQGWTEAFF. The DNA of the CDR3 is TGTGCAGCCTGGGGACAGGGATGGACTGAAGCTTTCTTT.

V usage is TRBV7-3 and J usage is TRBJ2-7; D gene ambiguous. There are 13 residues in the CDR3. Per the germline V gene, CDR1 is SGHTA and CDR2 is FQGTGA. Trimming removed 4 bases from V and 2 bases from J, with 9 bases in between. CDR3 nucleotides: TGTGCCAGCAGCTCCCCCGATACCTACGAGCAGTACTTC. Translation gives CASSSPDTYEQYF.

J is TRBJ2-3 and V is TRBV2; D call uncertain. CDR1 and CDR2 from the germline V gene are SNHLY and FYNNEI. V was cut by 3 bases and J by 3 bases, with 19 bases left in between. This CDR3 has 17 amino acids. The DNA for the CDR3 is TGTGCCAGCAGTGACCCCCCGTTAAGGGTGGAGACAGATACGCAGTATTTT. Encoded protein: CASSDPPLRVETDTQYF.